This T cell receptor beta chain came from a study of blood T cell repertoires in COVID-19. The wider study: Donors in the United States, Italy and Spain gave samples during acute or convalescent COVID-19. The analysed material was cDNA or gDNA that came from T cells, B-cell-depleted T cells, or PBMCs.

V lost 4 bases and J lost 6; bases outside the gene matches: 11. The CDR3 contains 15 residues. Germline-derived CDR1 and CDR2 are KGHDR and SFDVKD. Methods used by the authors: Using reference gene primer amplification, nucleated cell counts were estimated. Method: immunoSEQ multiplex PCR; TCRdb's copy keeps in-frame clones and lacks some. V and J calls and clone size come straight from that table; D and trimming were deduced from the DNA. This sample has about 250,000 clones; more than 80% occur once, and the top ten carry about 3%. This sequence originates from a woman in her 30s with active or convalescent COVID-19. The chain is built from TRBV24-1 and TRBJ2-7; 7 bases align to TRBD1. The sample taken for sequencing was peripheral blood. The CDR3 region is CATSDPGQASGEQYF. Here the CDR3 DNA reads TGTGCCACCAGTGACCCTGGACAGGCGAGCGGCGAGCAGTACTTC.